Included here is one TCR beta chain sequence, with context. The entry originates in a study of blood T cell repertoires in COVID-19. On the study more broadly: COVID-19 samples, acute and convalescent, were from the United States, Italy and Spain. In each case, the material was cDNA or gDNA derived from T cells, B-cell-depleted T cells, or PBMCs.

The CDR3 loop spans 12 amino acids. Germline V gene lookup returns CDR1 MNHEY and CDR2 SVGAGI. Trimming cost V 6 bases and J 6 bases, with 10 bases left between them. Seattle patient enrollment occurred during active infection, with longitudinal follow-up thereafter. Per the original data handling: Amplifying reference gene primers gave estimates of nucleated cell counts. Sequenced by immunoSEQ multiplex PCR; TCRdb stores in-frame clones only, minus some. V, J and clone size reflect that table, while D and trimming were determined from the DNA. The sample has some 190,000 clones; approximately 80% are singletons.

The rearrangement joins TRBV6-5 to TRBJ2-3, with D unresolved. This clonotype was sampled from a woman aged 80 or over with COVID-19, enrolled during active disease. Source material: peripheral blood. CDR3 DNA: TGTGCCAGCAGCAACCCCGGGGATACGCAGTATTTT. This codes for CASSNPGDTQYF.